This T cell receptor (beta chain) is drawn from a study of CD8+ T cells in alopecia areata. Background on the study: At a dose of 5 to 10 mg twice daily, oral tofacitinib was given to treated patients. Study findings and constraints: Clonality exceeded that of normal scalp in lesional scalp, most notably in alopecia totalis/universalis. Relative to mice, TCR sharing across patients was less clear, a difference possibly HLA-related.

Comments on this clone: Its antigen is currently unknown.

Sorted out of PBMCs were CD4+ T cells and CD8+ T cells. The germline CDR1 and CDR2 sequences are SNHLY and FYNNEI. Trimming took 9 bases from V and 6 from J; bases not matched to a gene: 3. The CDR3 extends over 13 amino acids. RNA extraction and reverse transcription yielded cDNA as sequencing template. Repertoires were generated with immunoSEQ multiplex PCR, while TCRdb's copy carries only in-frame clones and drops some. The sample lists 110,000 or so clones, roughly two fifths occurring once. The receptor's source is a human donor with alopecia areata. The sequencing input was CD4+ T cells sorted from blood. The chain links TRBV2 to TRBJ2-1; 12 positions agree with TRBD1. CDR3 in amino acids: CARGTGGFNEQFF. The CDR3 bases are TGTGCCAGAGGGACAGGGGGCTTCAATGAGCAGTTCTTC.